What follows are 18 T cell receptor beta chains derived from one specimen sequenced in a study of blood T cell repertoires in COVID-19. Clones were sequenced by immunoSEQ multiplex PCR, and TCRdb holds only the in-frame ones, with some missing. The profile covers 130,000 to 150,000 clones, with 75% to 90% appearing a single time and around 8% taken by the ten largest. Input material: peripheral blood. These receptor sequences come from a woman between 55 and 75 years old with COVID-19, enrolled during active disease.

This CDR3 reads CASPSKNWRSARDRRPYEQYF. CDR3 DNA: TGTGCCAGCCCTTCGAAGAATTGGCGGTCCGCTCGGGACAGGAGACCCTACGAGCAGTACTTC. The genes are TRBV7-4 and TRBJ2-7; 8 bases line up with TRBD1. Germline CDR1 SGHVT, CDR2 SQSDAQ. The CDR3 has 21 residues. V lost 8 bases, J lost 2 bases, and 29 bases stayed unmatched.

The chain employs TRBV5-4 and TRBJ1-2; TRBD1 matches at 9 bases. The CDR3 is 15 amino acids. Trimming removed 0 bases from V and 7 bases from J; junction bases left unmatched: 7. The germline CDR1 and CDR2 sequences are SGHNT and YYREEE (reference sequence). The CDR3 loop reads CASSLEGQGLGGYTF. CDR3 nucleotide sequence: TGTGCCAGCAGCTTGGAGGGACAGGGTTTGGGTGGCTACACCTTC.

This clone was recorded only once. V is TRBV5-1 and J is TRBJ2-2, with TRBD1 matching over 8 bases. The CDR3 spans 14 residues. V lost 5 bases, J lost 2 bases, and 2 bases stayed unmatched. Per germline, CDR1 SGHRS and CDR2 YFSETQ. The CDR3 is CASRGQVNTGELFF. In nucleotides, the CDR3 is TGCGCCAGCAGGGGACAGGTTAACACCGGGGAGCTGTTTTTT.

This rearrangement joins TRBV4-1 to TRBJ2-4; 9 bases map to TRBD1. CDR3 size: 17 residues. The ends lost 2 bases at V and 2 bases at J; junction bases unmatched: 7. CDR1 and CDR2 (germline): MGHRA, YSYEKL. The CDR3 nucleotides are TGCGCCAGCAGCCAACCCGGGACAGGGCGATCCAAAAACATTCAGTACTTC. This gives the protein CASSQPGTGRSKNIQYF.

The rearrangement joins TRBV9 to TRBJ1-1; a possible D gene is TRBD1 (5 bases). The CDR3 is 16 residues long. The germline gives CDR1 SGDLS, CDR2 YYNGEE. Trimming took off 0 bases at V and 5 bases at J, with 17 bases between the two ends. The CDR3 nucleotides are TGTGCCAGCAGCGTAGCTTCGGGCCCGACAGTTACTGAAGCTTTCTTT. It is translated as CASSVASGPTVTEAFF.

The chain links TRBV3-1 (or the pseudogene TRBV3-2) to TRBJ2-1; maybe TRBD2 (7 bases). This CDR3 is 16 amino acids long. Per the germline V gene, CDR1 is LGHDT and CDR2 is YNNKEL (reference sequence). The ends were cut back, 4 bases at V and 5 bases at J, with 18 bases in the middle. CDR3 residues: CASSPFPGGSNNEQFF. CDR3 nucleotide sequence: TGTGCCAGCAGCCCCTTCCCGGGGGGCTCAAACAATGAGCAGTTCTTC.

V and J are TRBV7-2 and TRBJ2-5; 13 nucleotides line up with TRBD2. Trimming removed 5 bases from V and 5 bases from J; junction bases left unmatched: 8. CDR1 and CDR2 (germline): SGHTA, FQGNSA. The CDR3 totals 16 residues. DNA of the CDR3: TGTGCCAGCAGCGAACGGACTAGCGGGGGTAGCGAGACCCAGTACTTC. This sequence encodes CASSERTSGGSETQYF.

This chain connects TRBV25-1 to TRBJ1-2; D remains ambiguous. V lost 0 bases to trimming and J lost 6 bases, with 14 bases between them. The CDR3 spans 15 residues. The V gene's germline CDR1 is MGHDK and CDR2 SYGVNS. CDR3 region: CASSEYASPRDGYTF. CDR3 bases: TGTGCCAGCAGTGAATATGCGAGCCCCCGCGATGGCTACACCTTC.

The chain recombines TRBV9 with TRBJ2-1; 7 bases match TRBD2. The CDR3 covers 14 residues. Germline values: CDR1 SGDLS, CDR2 YYNGEE. Germline trimming cut 4 bases from V and 13 bases from J; bases unmatched to any gene: 14. The CDR3: CASSSRLAASRQFF. CDR3 bases: TGTGCCAGCAGCTCCCGACTAGCTGCCAGCCGTCAGTTCTTC.

The V gene is TRBV4-3, the J gene TRBJ2-7; 8 bases are a match to TRBD1. Germline CDR1 is LGHNA and CDR2 is YSLEER. This CDR3 has 16 amino acids. V shed 0 bases, J shed 1 base, and the junction held 5 bases outside the gene matches. In nucleotides, the CDR3 is TGCGCCAGCAGCCAAGATAGGACAGGGAGGTCCTACGAGCAGTACTTC. Protein product: CASSQDRTGRSYEQYF.

V is TRBV27 and J is TRBJ2-1; 9 positions match TRBD1. V trimming: 6 bases; J trimming: 2 bases; junction bases outside the gene matches: 5. Per the germline V gene, CDR1 is MNHEY and CDR2 is SMNVEV (reference sequence). The CDR3 extends over 15 amino acids. CDR3 protein: CASRVDRGTYNEQFF. As DNA, the CDR3 is TGTGCCAGCAGGGTGGACAGGGGAACCTACAATGAGCAGTTCTTC.

V and J are TRBV5-1 and TRBJ2-7; D possibly corresponds to TRBD2 (5 bases). V was trimmed by 1 base and J by 2 bases, leaving 10 bases between them. Germline CDR1 and CDR2: SGHRS and YFSETQ. The length of the CDR3 is 14 residues. CDR3 loop: CASSLRGLPYEQYF. Here the CDR3 DNA reads TGCGCCAGCAGCTTGAGAGGGCTACCCTACGAGCAGTACTTC.

The genes are TRBV5-4 and TRBJ2-1, with TRBD1 identical over 10 bases. Germline V gives CDR1 SGHNT, CDR2 YYREEE (reference sequence). The CDR3 extends over 15 amino acids. Losses at the gene ends were 0 bases for V and 8 bases for J; bases not matched to a gene: 5. CDR3 amino acids: CASSLASTGGDEQFF. The CDR3 DNA reads TGTGCCAGCAGCTTGGCCTCGACAGGGGGCGATGAGCAGTTCTTC.

This chain joins TRBV11-3 and TRBJ2-3; TRBD2 is a possible D gene (5 bases). This CDR3 comprises 14 residues. Germline V gene data show CDR1 as SGHNT and CDR2 as YENEEA. Trimming left V 0 bases short and J 4 bases short, with 8 bases between. CDR3 in amino acids: CASSLELGSDTQYF. For the CDR3, the DNA is TGTGCCAGCAGCTTAGAACTAGGTTCAGATACGCAGTATTTT.

This CDR3 reads CSASSGGSFSGANVLTF. The CDR3 nucleotides are TGCAGTGCTAGTAGCGGGGGTTCCTTCTCTGGGGCCAACGTCCTGACTTTC. This chain joins TRBV20-1 and TRBJ2-6; 9 bases are shared with TRBD2. Germline V gene sequence: CDR1 DFQATT, CDR2 SNEGSKA (reference sequence). CDR3 length: 17 amino acids. Losses at the gene ends were 3 bases for V and 0 bases for J; bases not matched to a gene: 6.

The chain recombines TRBV20-1 with TRBJ2-3; a possible D gene is TRBD2 (5 bases). The V end was cut by 3 bases, the J end by 0 bases, with 22 bases between. The length of the CDR3 is 18 residues. Germline V lookup: CDR1 DFQATT, CDR2 SNEGSKA (reference sequence). CDR3 protein: CSASWRGGKFTSTDTQYF. CDR3 coding DNA: TGCAGTGCTAGTTGGCGTGGAGGCAAGTTTACTAGCACAGATACGCAGTATTTT.

The V gene is TRBV2, the J gene TRBJ1-2, with D possibly TRBD1 on 6 matching bases. This CDR3 has 13 amino acids. Germline loops: CDR1 SNHLY, CDR2 FYNNEI. V was shortened by 4 bases and J by 3 bases, with 9 bases between the two germline ends. In nucleotides, the CDR3 is TGTGCCAGCAGTGCAGGGGACGACTATGGCTACACCTTC. The encoded protein is CASSAGDDYGYTF.

This sequence joins TRBV30 and TRBJ2-6; D unresolved. With 7 bases removed from V and 1 base from J, the gap between germline ends came to 11 bases. The CDR3 has 14 residues. Germline V gives CDR1 GTSNPN, CDR2 SVGIG (reference sequence). The CDR3 nucleotides are TGTGCCTCATTTTACCGGTCTGGGGCCAACGTCCTGACTTTC. Translating gives CASFYRSGANVLTF.